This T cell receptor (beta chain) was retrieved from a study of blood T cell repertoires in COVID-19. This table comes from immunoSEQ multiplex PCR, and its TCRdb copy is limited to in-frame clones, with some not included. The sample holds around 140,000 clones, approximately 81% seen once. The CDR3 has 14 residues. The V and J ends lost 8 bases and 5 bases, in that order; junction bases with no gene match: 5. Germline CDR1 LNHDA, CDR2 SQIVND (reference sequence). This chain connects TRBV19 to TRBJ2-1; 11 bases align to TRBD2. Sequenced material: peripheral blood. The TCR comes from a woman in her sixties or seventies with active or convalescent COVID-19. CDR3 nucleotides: TGTGCCAGTTTAGCGGGGGGGACACACAATGAGCAGTTCTTC. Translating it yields CASLAGGTHNEQFF.